This record concerns one T cell receptor (beta chain) sequence. What it binds is unknown. Only in-frame clones appear in the TCRdb table, and some are missing; sequencing was by immunoSEQ multiplex PCR. The sample lists fewer than 55,000 clones; around 95% were seen once. V lost 2 bases and J 6 bases, leaving 13 bases between the germline ends. From germline, CDR1 is SGHAT and CDR2 FQNNGV. This CDR3 contains 14 residues. The data belong to a study of graft-versus-host responses after intestinal transplantation. The overall study: Transplant recipients had multivisceral, liver-intestinal, or isolated intestinal grafts. Points from the study as a whole: GvH clones occurred in recipient marrow; some first appeared in ileum or blood. Circulating GvH clones peaking coincided with falling HvG clones soon after transplant. In patients with graft-donor T cell macrochimerism, allograft graft-versus-host to host-versus-graft clonal ratios were high.

This specimen was unstimulated CD8+ T cells sorted from spleen or lymph node cells, taken before transplant. This TCR was sampled from a human donor who was the organ donor for an intestinal transplant. The V gene is TRBV11-2, the J gene TRBJ1-1; no definite D call. DNA for the CDR3: TGTGCCAGCAGCTTACTGCTCCAAGGACCTGAAGCTTTCTTT. The encoded protein is CASSLLLQGPEAFF.